This TCR beta chain is drawn from a study of blood T cell repertoires in COVID-19. About the research overall: PBMCs, B-cell-depleted T cells, or T cells were the source of the cDNA or gDNA that made up the material.

Per germline, CDR1 MNHNS and CDR2 SASEGT. Trimming stripped 2 bases from V and 0 bases from J, with 5 bases between. CDR3 length equals 15 residues. Per the original data handling: Amplification with reference gene primers provided the estimates of nucleated cell counts. The protocol was immunoSEQ multiplex PCR, while the TCRdb copy is restricted to in-frame clones and leaves out a portion. The V and J calls and clone size were taken over from that table, and D and trimming were inferred from the DNA. The sample includes about 210,000 clones, about 85% of them seen just once. J is TRBJ1-6 and V is TRBV6-1; D not resolved. The sequencing sample was made of peripheral blood. The receptor's source is a man aged 35 to 55 with acute or convalescent COVID-19. The CDR3 bases are TGTGCCAGCAGTGAAAAGCGCTCCTATAATTCACCCCTCCACTTT. Protein product: CASSEKRSYNSPLHF.